These T cell receptor beta chains were read from a single sample in a study of blood T cell repertoires in COVID-19. Assay used: immunoSEQ multiplex PCR; TCRdb lists only in-frame clones, some missing. The top ten clones hold more than 3.5% of a sample with 110,000 to 150,000 clones, roughly 89% of them seen once. The sample comprised PBMCs or T cells enriched from blood (not recorded which). These receptors were obtained from a man aged 50 to 59 who had recovered from COVID-19. The CDR3 runs from the conserved cysteine through the conserved F or W. The D gene is left open where the match is weak. Rows give clone size only sometimes, using once, few, many, or a class for an expanded clone.

d_gene	j_gene	abundance	v_gene	CDR3nt	CDR3aa
TRBD2	TRBJ2-7	.	TRBV7-2	TGTGCCAGCAGCTCCCAGACTAGCGGGATCTACGAGCAGTACTTC	CASSSQTSGIYEQYF
.	TRBJ2-6	.	TRBV5-1	TGCGCCAGCAGCTTGGTGTCAAACAGCAACGTCCTGACTTTC	CASSLVSNSNVLTF
TRBD1	TRBJ2-7	once	TRBV7-2	TGTGCCAGCAGCCAAGCCGGGACAGGGGGCCTGGAGCAGTACTTC	CASSQAGTGGLEQYF
.	TRBJ1-1	.	TRBV18	TGTGCCAGCTCACCATCGAAAGGGCGGGTGAACACTGAAGCTTTCTTT	CASSPSKGRVNTEAFF
TRBD1	TRBJ1-2	.	TRBV10-3	TGTGCCATCGGGACAGGGTATGGCTACACCTTC	CAIGTGYGYTF
TRBD2	TRBJ2-5	.	TRBV2	TGTGCCAGCGGGTTAGCGGGAGGGCCGGAGACCCAGTACTTC	CASGLAGGPETQYF
TRBD1	TRBJ2-1	.	TRBV7-8	TGTGCCAGCAGCTCGGACAGGGGATCCAATGAGCAGTTCTTC	CASSSDRGSNEQFF
TRBD1	TRBJ1-2	.	TRBV30	TGTGCCTGGAGTTATGGGACAGGTCCTGGTACCACCTTC	CAWSYGTGPGTTF
.	TRBJ1-1	.	TRBV7-3	TGTGCCAGCAGCTGGACAGCGAACACTGAAGCTTTCTTT	CASSWTANTEAFF
.	TRBJ2-1	.	TRBV9	TGTGCCAGCAGCGCAGATCCGTATAACGGGGGTGAGCAGTTCTTC	CASSADPYNGGEQFF
TRBD1	TRBJ1-6	.	TRBV7-9	TGTGCCAGCAGCTCGAGGACAGGGGAGAATTCACCCCTCCACTTT	CASSSRTGENSPLHF
TRBD2	TRBJ2-5	.	TRBV6-2/TRBV6-3	TGTGCCAGCAGCCACGGACTAGCGGGAACGGAGACCCAGTACTTC	CASSHGLAGTETQYF
TRBD1	TRBJ2-7	once	TRBV7-3	TGTGCCAGCAGCTTACGGGGACAGAGAGACGAGCAGTACTTC	CASSLRGQRDEQYF
TRBD1	TRBJ1-4	.	TRBV15	TGTGCCACCAGCAGGGACAGGGGTAATGAAAAACTGTTTTTT	CATSRDRGNEKLFF
.	TRBJ2-5	.	TRBV6-1	TGTGCCAGCAGTGAACGGAGGGCCCCACAAGAGACCCAGTACTTC	CASSERRAPQETQYF
TRBD1	TRBJ1-5	once	TRBV5-6	TGTGCCAGCAGCCGAAGGACAGGGGCTTTCAATCAGCCCCAGCATTTT	CASSRRTGAFNQPQHF
TRBD1	TRBJ1-1	.	TRBV18	TGTGCCAGCTCACCAAGGACAGGGGCGCTGAACACTGAAGCTTTCTTT	CASSPRTGALNTEAFF
TRBD1	TRBJ1-2	.	TRBV28	TGTGCCAGCAGGCGCTCTGGAGGACAGGGAAGAGGCTACACCTTC	CASRRSGGQGRGYTF
.	TRBJ2-3	.	TRBV18	TGTGCCAGCTCACCAGACAGCGCCTCGGATACGCAGTATTTT	CASSPDSASDTQYF
TRBD1	TRBJ1-2	.	TRBV19	TGTGCCAGTATAGGGACAGGGGATGGCTACACCTTC	CASIGTGDGYTF
TRBD1	TRBJ2-5	few	TRBV12-5	TGTGCTAGTGGTCCTGGACAGGGGTGGGAGACCCAGTACTTC	CASGPGQGWETQYF
.	TRBJ1-2	.	TRBV7-3	TGTGCCAGCAGCTGGGGCCCCTCCAGTGGCTACACCTTC	CASSWGPSSGYTF
TRBD1	TRBJ2-2	.	TRBV4-2	TGTGCCAGCAGACTTAAAGGGGGCGCAAGTTCCGGGGAGCTGTTTTTT	CASRLKGGASSGELFF
TRBD1	TRBJ2-7	few	TRBV27	TGTGCCAGCAGGGGACAGGACTACGAGCAGTACTTC	CASRGQDYEQYF
TRBD2	TRBJ2-5	medium-sized	TRBV27	TGTGCCACAGCGGGTGAGCGGGAGGGCCAGGAGACCCAGTACTTC	CATAGEREGQETQYF
.	TRBJ1-1	few	TRBV6-1	TGTGCCAGCAGTGAAGTAGCTGAAGCTTTCTTT	CASSEVAEAFF
.	TRBJ2-5	.	TRBV5-6	TGTGCCAGCAGCTTGGCCGTCATCCGGGGGGCAGAGACCCAGTACTTC	CASSLAVIRGAETQYF
TRBD1	TRBJ1-6	.	TRBV2	TGTGCCAGCACCAGGACAGGGGTCCATAATTCACCCCTCCACTTT	CASTRTGVHNSPLHF
.	TRBJ1-5	once	TRBV28	TGTGCCAGCAGCCTAATAACAGGGCAGCCCCAGCATTTT	CASSLITGQPQHF
TRBD1	TRBJ2-3	.	TRBV9	TGTGCCAGCACCATCGGATGGGACAGGGGTGGCACAGATACGCAGTATTTT	CASTIGWDRGGTDTQYF
TRBD1	TRBJ2-1	.	TRBV15	TGTGCCACCAAACTAACGGGACAGGGGGGAAATGAGCAGTTCTTC	CATKLTGQGGNEQFF
.	TRBJ1-4	.	TRBV9	TGTGCCAGCAGCGCGGGACCGGGGGGAAAACTGTTTTTT	CASSAGPGGKLFF
.	TRBJ1-4	.	TRBV20-1	TGCAGTGCTAGTTCGGGAACTAATGAAAAACTGTTTTTT	CSASSGTNEKLFF
.	TRBJ1-4	.	TRBV2	TGTGCCGGTCGGACAGAGGCACATGAAAAACTGTTTTTT	CAGRTEAHEKLFF
.	TRBJ2-7	.	TRBV21-1	TGTGCCAGCAGCAAAGATGCTGGAGAGGCCTACGAGCAGTACTTC	CASSKDAGEAYEQYF
.	TRBJ1-1	.	TRBV2	TGTGCCAGCAGTCCCGGACAAGGGAACACTGAAGCTTTCTTT	CASSPGQGNTEAFF
TRBD2	TRBJ2-3	.	TRBV9	TGTGCCAGCACTAGCGGGAGAGGGACTAGCACAGATACGCAGTATTTT	CASTSGRGTSTDTQYF
.	TRBJ1-2	.	TRBV9	TGTGCCAGCAGCAAGCGTCTAGGGCAACAGGACTATGGCTACACCTTC	CASSKRLGQQDYGYTF
TRBD2	TRBJ2-2	.	TRBV5-1	TGCGCCAGCCGTGGGACTAGCGGGTTCACCGGGGAGCTGTTTTTT	CASRGTSGFTGELFF
.	TRBJ1-2	.	TRBV5-1	TGCGCCAGCAGCCCGGACAGATTCCACTATGGCTACACCTTC	CASSPDRFHYGYTF
TRBD2	TRBJ2-1	.	TRBV28	TGTGCCAGCAGTTGGGGCGGGAGTACCTACAATGAGCAGTTCTTC	CASSWGGSTYNEQFF
TRBD1	TRBJ2-5	.	TRBV11-1	TGTGCCAGCAGAGGGACAGGGGGTTCTCAAGAGACCCAGTACTTC	CASRGTGGSQETQYF
TRBD1	TRBJ1-2	.	TRBV5-1	TGCGCCAGCAGCTCGACAGGGGACTATGGCTACACCTTC	CASSSTGDYGYTF
.	TRBJ1-2	.	TRBV19	TGTGCCAGTAGTCGTCAGGTCACTAACTATGGCTACACCTTC	CASSRQVTNYGYTF
TRBD2	TRBJ2-7	.	TRBV15	TGTGCCACCAGCACTTGGGGACTAGCGGCGCCCTACGAGCAGTACTTC	CATSTWGLAAPYEQYF
TRBD2	TRBJ2-1	once	TRBV4-1	TGCGCCAGCAGCCAAGATCAAGCGGGAGGTGACTACAATGAGCAGTTCTTC	CASSQDQAGGDYNEQFF
.	TRBJ2-3	.	TRBV2	TGTGCCAGCAGTGAATTAGAGAACACAGATACGCAGTATTTT	CASSELENTDTQYF
.	TRBJ2-3	.	TRBV7-2	TGTGCCAGCAGCTTAGCTGGGGCTAGAAGAGGAGATACGCAGTATTTT	CASSLAGARRGDTQYF
.	TRBJ2-1	.	TRBV2	TGTGCCAGCAGTGTATCGGGGAATGAGCAGTTCTTC	CASSVSGNEQFF
TRBD1	TRBJ2-7	.	TRBV19	TGTGCCAGTAGCACGGCAGGGGGCGGAGTAAGTGAGCAGTACTTC	CASSTAGGGVSEQYF
.	TRBJ2-3	.	TRBV7-2	TGTGCCAGCAGCTTCACAGGGATAGATACGCAGTATTTT	CASSFTGIDTQYF
TRBD2	TRBJ2-1	.	TRBV27	TGTGCCAGCAGTCTCTCTAGCGGGGGGTACAATGAGCAGTTCTTC	CASSLSSGGYNEQFF
TRBD1	TRBJ1-6	.	TRBV18	TGTGCCAGCTCACGGGACAGGTCAAATTCACCCCTCCACTTT	CASSRDRSNSPLHF
TRBD1	TRBJ1-5	.	TRBV28	TGTGCCAGCGGCGGAGGAAGCAGGGGGTTTGACTATAGCAATCAGCCCCAGCATTTT	CASGGGSRGFDYSNQPQHF
.	TRBJ1-2	once	TRBV11-2	TGTGCCAGCAGCCGAATGATTGGGACACTCCACTATGGCTACACCTTC	CASSRMIGTLHYGYTF